One and the same sample provided the 18 T cell receptor beta chains below, sequenced in a study of OX40 agonist ivuxolimab in advanced cancers. Only in-frame clones appear in the TCRdb table, and some are missing; sequencing was by immunoSEQ multiplex PCR. The sample lists around 11,000 clones; under 80% were seen once. Sequencing was performed on CD4+ or CD8+ T cells sorted from blood, taken in a trial of the OX40 agonist ivuxolimab. The receptors derive from an adult with an advanced solid tumor such as melanoma, head and neck, liver or kidney cancer.

This sequence joins TRBV10-3 and TRBJ2-1, with TRBD2 matching 13 bases. Looked up from germline, CDR1 is ENHRY and CDR2 is SYGVKD. The CDR3 extends over 15 amino acids. Losses at the gene ends were 9 bases for V and 7 bases for J; bases not matched to a gene: 9. This chain's CDR3 is CAIRGTSGVWNEQFF. CDR3 bases: TGTGCCATACGCGGGACTAGCGGGGTCTGGAATGAGCAGTTCTTC.

The chain is built from TRBV7-6 and TRBJ1-2, with TRBD1 matching over 8 bases. V lost 4 bases and J lost 4; bases outside the gene matches: 2. CDR1 SGHVS and CDR2 FNYEAQ come from the germline V gene. The CDR3 is 13 amino acids. CDR3 sequence reads: CASSSTGAYGYTF. CDR3 bases: TGTGCCAGCAGCTCGACAGGGGCCTATGGCTACACCTTC.

Here the CDR3 reads CASSKLALDTQYF. In nucleotides, the CDR3 is TGTGCCAGCAGCAAATTAGCCCTGGATACGCAGTATTTT. The chain couples TRBV7-3 to TRBJ2-3, with D unresolved. Trimming took off 5 bases at V and 6 bases at J, with 12 bases between the two ends. The CDR3 length is 13 residues. Per germline, CDR1 SGHTA and CDR2 FQGTGA. The full variable domain, completed using reference TRBV7-3 and TRBJ2-3, is GAGVSQTPSNKVTEKGKYVELRCDPISGHTALYWYRQSLGQGPEFLIYFQGTGAADDSGLPNDRFFAVRPEGSVSTLKIQRTERGDSAVYLCASSKLALDTQYFGPGTRLTVL.

The V and J genes are TRBV5-1 and TRBJ2-1, with TRBD1 identical over 7 bases. After removal of 5 bases from V and 8 bases from J, the junction contained 4 bases not matched to a gene. Germline assignment: CDR1 SGHRS and CDR2 YFSETQ. The CDR3 has 12 amino acids. DNA of the CDR3: TGCGCCAGCAGGGGCGGACAGGATGAGCAGTTCTTC. Protein sequence: CASRGGQDEQFF.

V is TRBV11-2 and J is TRBJ2-6, with unresolved D. The CDR3 extends over 17 amino acids. V was clipped by 0 bases and J by 2 bases, with 11 bases between them. CDR1 is SGHAT and CDR2 is FQNNGV in the germline V gene. CDR3 sequence: CASSLDLSGPGANVLTF. The CDR3 DNA follows: TGTGCCAGCAGCTTAGATCTGTCCGGGCCTGGGGCCAACGTCCTGACTTTC.

The V and J genes are TRBV11-2 and TRBJ2-7, with 9 bases identical to TRBD2. The CDR3 has 16 amino acids. The V segment lost 1 base and the J segment 0 bases; nucleotides outside the gene matches: 4. Germline CDR1 SGHAT, CDR2 FQNNGV. The CDR3, as DNA: TGTGCCAGCAGCTTAGGTCTAGCGGGGCTCTCCTACGAGCAGTACTTC. Translating gives CASSLGLAGLSYEQYF. Looking up the rest from reference TRBV11-2 and TRBJ2-7 gives the full variable domain: EAGVAQSPRYKIIEKRQSVAFWCNPISGHATLYWYQQILGQGPKLLIQFQNNGVVDDSQLPKDRFSAERLKGVDSTLKIQPAKLEDSAVYLCASSLGLAGLSYEQYFGPGTRLTVT.

The V and J genes are TRBV5-6 and TRBJ2-2; 9 bases align to TRBD1. Trimming at V came to 6 bases and at J to 2 bases, leaving 8 bases not matched to a gene. Germline lookup yields CDR1 SGHDT and CDR2 YYEEEE. The CDR3 loop spans 16 amino acids. This CDR3 reads CASNLRDRANTGELFF. CDR3 bases: TGTGCCAGCAACCTCCGGGACAGGGCCAACACCGGGGAGCTGTTTTTT.

The chain carries TRBV7-6 and TRBJ1-3, with D unclear. The V end was cut by 4 bases, the J end by 0 bases, with 10 bases between. The CDR3 has 15 residues. Germline CDR1 and CDR2: SGHVS and FNYEAQ. The CDR3 sequence is CASSSRDDSGNTIYF. For the CDR3, the DNA is TGTGCCAGCAGCTCACGGGATGACTCTGGAAACACCATATATTTT.

The chain uses TRBV19 and TRBJ2-1, with TRBD2 matching 7 bases. CDR1 LNHDA and CDR2 SQIVND come from the germline V gene (reference sequence). V lost 5 bases and J lost 0; bases outside the gene matches: 10. This CDR3 contains 17 residues. The CDR3 DNA is TGTGCCAGTAGTCTGGGGACTATGGAGACCTCCTACAATGAGCAGTTCTTC. Residues: CASSLGTMETSYNEQFF.

V is TRBV19 and J is TRBJ1-4; D is ambiguous. CDR3 size: 12 residues. Trimming stripped 6 bases from V and 8 bases from J, with 10 bases between. Germline values: CDR1 LNHDA, CDR2 SQIVND (reference sequence). The chain's CDR3 is CASSPGVEKLFF. The CDR3, as DNA: TGTGCCAGTAGCCCTGGGGTGGAAAAACTGTTTTTT.

The V call is TRBV6-5, the J call TRBJ2-1; a possible D gene is TRBD1 (5 bases). There are 12 residues in the CDR3. CDR1 and CDR2 (germline): MNHEY, SVGAGI. Trimming shortened V by 5 bases and J by 8 bases, and 10 bases separated the two germline ends. The CDR3 DNA reads as TGTGCCAGCAGTCCCCTAGGGGATGAGCAGTTCTTC. Residues: CASSPLGDEQFF.

The gene calls are TRBV28 and TRBJ2-4; TRBD1 or TRBD2 may be the D gene (7 bases each). The CDR3 contains 17 residues. From germline, CDR1 is MDHEN and CDR2 SYDVKM. Trimming took off 6 bases at V and 0 bases at J, with 18 bases between the two ends. The chain's CDR3 is CASRYHRGGLAKNIQYF. Written as DNA, the CDR3 is TGTGCCAGCAGATATCACAGGGGAGGGTTAGCCAAAAACATTCAGTACTTC.

This clone was recorded once. The genes are TRBV30 and TRBJ2-4, with D perhaps TRBD2 (5 bases). V lost 1 base to trimming and J lost 0 bases, with 13 bases between them. Germline V gives CDR1 GTSNPN, CDR2 SVGIG (reference sequence). CDR3 size: 16 residues. In DNA form, the CDR3 reads TGTGCCTGGAGTGCTCAGCGAGGACTAGCCAAAAACATTCAGTACTTC. Translating it yields CAWSAQRGLAKNIQYF.

In its sample, this clone ranks as medium-sized (0.01 to 0.1%). J is TRBJ2-2 and V is TRBV15, with 7 nucleotides matching TRBD2. This CDR3 spans 18 amino acids. Trimming removed 1 base from V and 3 bases from J; junction bases left unmatched: 11. CDR1 and CDR2 from the germline V gene are LNHNV and YYDKDF (reference sequence). CDR3 coding DNA: TGTGCCACCAGCAGAGGGTTTGGATGGCGGGAGTACACCGGGGAGCTGTTTTTT. Amino acids: CATSRGFGWREYTGELFF.

The chain couples TRBV27 to TRBJ1-6, with 8 bases aligning to TRBD1. Germline trimming cut 3 bases from V and 10 bases from J; bases unmatched to any gene: 8. Germline V gene sequence: CDR1 MNHEY, CDR2 SMNVEV (reference sequence). The CDR3 spans 15 residues. In DNA, the CDR3 is TGTGCCAGCAGTTTGCTGACAGGGGTAGGATCACCCCTCCACTTT. This translates into CASSLLTGVGSPLHF.

The rearrangement uses TRBV19 and TRBJ2-1, with 15 bases matching TRBD2. Looked up from germline, CDR1 is LNHDA and CDR2 is SQIVND (reference sequence). The CDR3 loop spans 14 amino acids. Trimming at V came to 9 bases and at J to 7 bases, leaving 4 bases not matched to a gene. Here the CDR3 reads CASLGTSGGNEQFF. In DNA form, the CDR3 reads TGTGCCAGCCTGGGGACTAGCGGGGGGAATGAGCAGTTCTTC.

V usage is TRBV5-6 and J usage is TRBJ2-7; TRBD1 aligns across 7 bases. From germline, CDR1 is SGHDT and CDR2 YYEEEE. Trimming took 7 bases from V and 2 from J; bases not matched to a gene: 9. The length of the CDR3 is 14 residues. DNA for the CDR3: TGTGCCAGCTGCGTAACAGGGGCAACCTACGAGCAGTACTTC. Translated, it gives CASCVTGATYEQYF. Variable domain in full (rest from reference TRBV5-6 and TRBJ2-7): DAGVTQSPTHLIKTRGQQVTLRCSPKSGHDTVSWYQQALGQGPQFIFQYYEEEERQRGNFPDRFSGHQFPNYSSELNVNALLLGDSALYLCASCVTGATYEQYFGPGTRLTVT.

The chain employs TRBV5-6 and TRBJ1-5; no firm D call. This CDR3 contains 17 residues. Trimming took off 0 bases at V and 0 bases at J, with 13 bases between the two ends. The germline CDR1 and CDR2 sequences are SGHDT and YYEEEE. The CDR3 protein is CASSLGSGRYSNQPQHF. In DNA form, the CDR3 reads TGTGCCAGCAGCTTGGGATCCGGAAGGTATAGCAATCAGCCCCAGCATTTT. Full variable domain (outside the CDR3, taken from reference TRBV5-6 and TRBJ1-5): DAGVTQSPTHLIKTRGQQVTLRCSPKSGHDTVSWYQQALGQGPQFIFQYYEEEERQRGNFPDRFSGHQFPNYSSELNVNALLLGDSALYLCASSLGSGRYSNQPQHFGDGTRLSIL.